The T cell receptor (beta chain) under discussion was sequenced for a study of memory CD4+ T cells and cytomegalovirus serostatus. Study in general: Donors were healthy Belgian adults, fewer than ten CMV seropositive and under 30 seronegative. Study-wide results and caveats: Each of around 69 CMV-associated TCRbeta sequences occurred in one to five individuals. A US-trained random forest predicted CMV serostatus with median AUC around 0.9.

The sort gate was single viable CD3+CD4+CD8-CD45RO+ cells for memory CD4+ T cells. Authors' analysis steps: After removing out-of-frame reads, around 2,100,000 distinct TCRbeta sequences remained. TCRdb keeps only in-frame clones here, not all; method: immunoSEQ multiplex PCR. That table furnishes V, J and clone size, whereas the DNA furnished D and trimming. The sample consists of around 60,000 clones, roughly three quarters of them appearing once. On this clone: What it binds is not known.

Trimming shortened V by 4 bases and J by 4 bases, and 19 bases separated the two germline ends. Looked up from germline, CDR1 is MDHEN and CDR2 is SYDVKM. The CDR3 runs to 16 residues. The sequence derives from an adult in good health and CMV-seronegative. This chain connects TRBV28 to TRBJ1-2; weak D call: TRBD1 (6 bases). The material sequenced was memory CD4+ T cells from blood. The DNA of the CDR3 is TGTGCCAGCAGTTCCCCGAACAGGGTTGAGCGCTATGGCTACACCTTC. It encodes CASSSPNRVERYGYTF.